Reported below is one T cell receptor (beta chain). Its target is unknown. The entry originates in a study of T cell responses to AZD1222 COVID-19 vaccine. Study outcomes and limitations: Nearly half of spike-specific TCRs reportedly go after variant regions that carry no mutations. Scientists sampled the repertoires only once the peak T cell response had passed. Clonal diversity was possibly underestimated; the donors were predominantly white British and more often female.

CDR3 length: 14 amino acids. Germline values: CDR1 SGDLS, CDR2 YYNGEE. The ends were cut back, 0 bases at V and 4 bases at J, with 10 bases in the middle. Sequenced by immunoSEQ multiplex PCR; TCRdb stores in-frame clones only, minus some. The table shows under 200,000 clones, with approximately 91% occurring only once. The TCR sequence derives from an adult in good health. The chain couples TRBV9 to TRBJ1-1, with a possible D match to TRBD1 (5 bases). Specimen: peripheral blood, collected on day 0 of AZD1222 vaccination. In DNA form, the CDR3 reads TGTGCCAGCAGCGTAGGGGCAGGGCCCACTGAAGCTTTCTTT. It yields the protein CASSVGAGPTEAFF.